This T cell receptor beta chain was identified during a study of blood T cell repertoires in COVID-19. The CDR3 spans 15 residues. The germline V gene encodes CDR1 MNHEY and CDR2 SMNVEV (reference sequence). J lost 1 base, V lost 7 bases, and 9 bases had no gene match. Libraries were prepared by immunoSEQ multiplex PCR; TCRdb keeps only in-frame clonotypes and omits some of them. The data contain about 210,000 clones, roughly 77% of them singletons. J is TRBJ1-2 and V is TRBV27; 7 bases align to TRBD1. Material: PBMCs or T cells enriched from blood (not recorded which). The TCR originated in a man in his forties or fifties who had recovered from COVID-19. The CDR3 coding sequence is TGTGCCAGCAAAACTACAGGGGTCAATAACTATGGCTACACCTTC. It translates to CASKTTGVNNYGYTF.